The 12 T cell receptor beta chains below all came from one sample that was sequenced in a study of T cell clones after liver transplantation. This table comes from immunoSEQ multiplex PCR, and its TCRdb copy is limited to in-frame clones, with some not included. The sample carries nearly 45,000 clones, about 86% recorded once. Source: CD4+ T cells from blood, taken 24 months after liver transplant. These receptors all come from a human patient who received a liver transplant. Some T cells may possibly be graft donor cells.

This chain joins TRBV5-1 and TRBJ2-7; 9 bases fit TRBD2. This CDR3 contains 15 residues. V lost 2 bases to trimming and J lost 5 bases; unmatched junction nucleotides: 8. CDR1 and CDR2 (germline): SGHRS, YFSETQ. DNA of the CDR3: TGCGCCAGCAGCTTAATGCCGGGACTAGCCAACGAGCAGTACTTC. Amino acids: CASSLMPGLANEQYF.

This clone was counted only a few times. V gene TRBV19 combines with J gene TRBJ1-5, with D unresolved. CDR3 size: 15 residues. Germline CDR1 reads LNHDA; CDR2 reads SQIVND (reference sequence). The V end was cut by 9 bases, the J end by 6 bases, with 21 bases between. The CDR3 reads CASTFRTGFPQPQHF. In DNA, the CDR3 is TGTGCCAGCACCTTCCGGACGGGTTTTCCTCAGCCCCAGCATTTT.

The chain combines TRBV30 with TRBJ2-1; D is uncertain. Germline CDR1 is GTSNPN and CDR2 is SVGIG (reference sequence). CDR3 size: 12 residues. V lost 0 bases to trimming and J lost 8 bases, with 8 bases between them. CDR3 region: CAWSVSGYEQFF. In nucleotides, the CDR3 is TGTGCCTGGAGTGTATCGGGTTATGAGCAGTTCTTC.

This clone was found once. The rearrangement links TRBV5-1 to TRBJ1-1; the D gene is possibly TRBD1 (5 bases). Germline V gene data show CDR1 as SGHRS and CDR2 as YFSETQ. The CDR3 spans 15 residues. Trimming removed 0 bases from V and 7 bases from J, with 16 bases in between. This CDR3 reads CASSLAVEGRDEAFF. CDR3 bases: TGCGCCAGCAGCTTGGCGGTCGAGGGGCGGGATGAAGCTTTCTTT.

The chain has TRBV5-1 and TRBJ1-2; tentatively, D is TRBD1 (5 bases). Germline CDR1 is SGHRS and CDR2 is YFSETQ. The CDR3 is 14 amino acids. Trimming shortened V by 4 bases and J by 6 bases, and 16 bases separated the two germline ends. The CDR3: CASSPGQGGDGYTF. CDR3 nucleotides: TGCGCCAGCAGCCCGGGCCAGGGAGGCGATGGCTACACCTTC.

This chain joins TRBV11-1 and TRBJ1-1; D is unclear. V lost 3 bases, J lost 0 bases, and 5 bases lay in between. The germline V gene encodes CDR1 SGHAT and CDR2 FQDESV (reference sequence). This CDR3 comprises 13 residues. This CDR3 reads CASSFGLNTEAFF. In DNA form, the CDR3 reads TGTGCCAGCAGCTTTGGCTTGAACACTGAAGCTTTCTTT.

The chain is built from TRBV2 and TRBJ2-2; TRBD2 aligns across 9 bases. This CDR3 comprises 15 residues. Germline lookup yields CDR1 SNHLY and CDR2 FYNNEI. Germline trimming cut 1 base from V and 5 bases from J; bases unmatched to any gene: 2. CDR3 bases: TGTGCCAGCAGTGAAGTGCGGGGGGGTACCGGGGAGCTGTTTTTT. This sequence encodes CASSEVRGGTGELFF.

This chain links TRBV2 with TRBJ2-3; TRBD1 aligns across 7 bases. The germline CDR1 and CDR2 sequences are SNHLY and FYNNEI. CDR3 size: 14 residues. V shed 6 bases and J 3 bases; nucleotides not matched to a gene: 6. CDR3 amino acids: CASSLQGSTDTQYF. The DNA for the CDR3 is TGTGCCAGCAGCCTACAGGGGTCAACAGATACGCAGTATTTT.

V and J are TRBV11-2 and TRBJ1-1; the match to TRBD1 covers 7 bases. The V segment lost 5 bases and the J segment 11 bases; nucleotides outside the gene matches: 11. Germline V gene data show CDR1 as SGHAT and CDR2 as FQNNGV. The CDR3 is 13 residues long. DNA for the CDR3: TGTGCCAGCAGCCTCAGACAGGGAACGGCGGCTTTCTTT. Protein sequence: CASSLRQGTAAFF.

This CDR3 reads CASFTDRTIYF. The CDR3, as DNA: TGTGCCAGCTTTACGGACAGGACCATATATTTT. The V call is TRBV18, the J call TRBJ1-3; 7 bases fit TRBD1. The V gene's germline CDR1 is KGHSH and CDR2 LQKENI. J lost 10 bases, V lost 7 bases, and 4 bases had no gene match. The CDR3 runs to 11 residues. Drawing the rest from reference TRBV18 and TRBJ1-3, the complete variable domain is NAGVMQNPRHLVRRRGQEARLRCSPMKGHSHVYWYRQLPEEGLKFMVYLQKENIIDESGMPKERFSAEFPKEGPSILRIQQVVRGDSAAYFCASFTDRTIYFGEGSWLTVV.

This chain uses TRBV7-2 with TRBJ2-1; 7 nucleotides align to TRBD2. The CDR3 consists of 15 residues. Germline loops: CDR1 SGHTA, CDR2 FQGNSA. The trim removed 1 base at V and 0 bases at J, leaving 0 bases unmatched. The CDR3 reads CASSLGGGSYNEQFF. Here the CDR3 DNA reads TGTGCCAGCAGCTTAGGGGGGGGCTCCTACAATGAGCAGTTCTTC.

This sequence joins TRBV18 and TRBJ2-7, with 8 bases fitting TRBD1. J gave up 2 bases and V 2 bases, and 5 bases lay outside the gene matches. This CDR3 is built from 15 residues. Looked up from germline, CDR1 is KGHSH and CDR2 is LQKENI. The DNA for the CDR3 is TGTGCCAGCTCACCAGTGGGACAGGTGCCCTACGAGCAGTACTTC. Translated: CASSPVGQVPYEQYF.